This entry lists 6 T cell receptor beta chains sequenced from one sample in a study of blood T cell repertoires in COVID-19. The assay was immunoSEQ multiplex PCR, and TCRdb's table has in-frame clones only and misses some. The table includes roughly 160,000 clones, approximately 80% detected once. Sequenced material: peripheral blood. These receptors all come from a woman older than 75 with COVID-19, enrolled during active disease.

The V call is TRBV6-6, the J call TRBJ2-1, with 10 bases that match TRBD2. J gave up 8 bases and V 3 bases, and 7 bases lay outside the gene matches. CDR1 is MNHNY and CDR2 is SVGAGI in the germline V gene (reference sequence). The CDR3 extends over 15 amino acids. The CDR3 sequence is CASSYESSGGHEQFF. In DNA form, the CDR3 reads TGTGCCAGCAGTTATGAGTCTAGCGGGGGTCATGAGCAGTTCTTC.

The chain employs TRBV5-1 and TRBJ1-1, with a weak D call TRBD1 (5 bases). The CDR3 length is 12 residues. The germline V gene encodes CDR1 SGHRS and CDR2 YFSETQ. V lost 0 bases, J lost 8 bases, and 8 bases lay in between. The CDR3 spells CASSLDWGEAFF. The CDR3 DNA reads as TGCGCCAGCAGCTTGGACTGGGGCGAAGCTTTCTTT.

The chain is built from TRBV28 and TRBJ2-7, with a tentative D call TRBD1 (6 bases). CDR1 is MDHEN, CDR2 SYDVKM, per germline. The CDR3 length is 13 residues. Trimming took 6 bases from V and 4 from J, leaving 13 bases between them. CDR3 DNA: TGTGCCAGCAGATATGGACAGAGGTACGAGCAGTACTTC. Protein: CASRYGQRYEQYF.

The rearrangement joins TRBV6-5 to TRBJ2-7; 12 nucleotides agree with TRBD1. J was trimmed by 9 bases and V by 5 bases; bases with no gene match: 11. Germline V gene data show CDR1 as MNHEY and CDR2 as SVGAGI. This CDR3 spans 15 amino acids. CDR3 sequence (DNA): TGTGCCAGCAGTACTCCCGGGACAGGGGGCATGGGGCAGTACTTC. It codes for CASSTPGTGGMGQYF.

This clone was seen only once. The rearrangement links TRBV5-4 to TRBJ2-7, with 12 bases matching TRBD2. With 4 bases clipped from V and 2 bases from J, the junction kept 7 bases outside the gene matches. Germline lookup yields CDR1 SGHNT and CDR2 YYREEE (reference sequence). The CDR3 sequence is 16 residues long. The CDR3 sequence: CASSSTSGRIPYEQYF. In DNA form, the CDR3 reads TGTGCCAGCAGCAGCACTAGCGGGAGGATCCCCTACGAGCAGTACTTC.

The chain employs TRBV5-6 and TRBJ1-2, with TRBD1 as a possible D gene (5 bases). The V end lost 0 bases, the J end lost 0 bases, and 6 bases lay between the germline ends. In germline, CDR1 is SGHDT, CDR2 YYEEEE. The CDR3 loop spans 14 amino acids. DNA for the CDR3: TGTGCCAGCAGCTTGGTCAGGGCTAACTATGGCTACACCTTC. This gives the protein CASSLVRANYGYTF.